Below are 13 T cell receptor beta chains sequenced from a single sample in a study of cytomegalovirus exposure and HLA in healthy donors. Primers for the PCR totalled 60 Vbeta and 13 Jbeta. Only in-frame clones appear in the TCRdb table, and some are missing; sequencing was by immunoSEQ multiplex PCR. The sample has roughly 200,000 clones; around 80% are singletons. The sequenced sample was PBMCs. All receptors come from a woman aged 60-70 years in good health and CMV-seropositive.

This rearrangement joins TRBV28 to TRBJ2-3, with TRBD2 matching over 9 bases. In germline, CDR1 is MDHEN, CDR2 SYDVKM. Trimming cost V 6 bases and J 4 bases; bases outside gene matches: 5. The CDR3 loop spans 14 amino acids. This CDR3 is CASRSGTSPDTQYF. The CDR3 DNA sequence: TGTGCCAGCAGATCCGGGACTAGCCCAGATACGCAGTATTTT.

The genes are TRBV6-5 and TRBJ2-7, with D possibly matching TRBD2 (6 bases). There are 15 residues in the CDR3. Per germline, CDR1 MNHEY and CDR2 SVGAGI. Trimming removed 4 bases from V and 7 bases from J, with 20 bases in between. CDR3 amino acids: CASSSFRLGGAEQYF. DNA for the CDR3: TGTGCCAGCAGTTCCTTCCGACTAGGTGGGGCGGAGCAGTACTTC.

This clone has just a few counts. The chain carries TRBV5-1 and TRBJ2-7, with 9 nucleotides matching TRBD1. V shed 9 bases and J 5 bases; nucleotides not matched to a gene: 6. Germline V lookup: CDR1 SGHRS, CDR2 YFSETQ. This CDR3 region has 12 residues. The CDR3 bases are TGCGCCACCTCGAGACAGGGGGACGAGCAGTACTTC. This encodes CATSRQGDEQYF.

The chain uses TRBV18 and TRBJ1-5; a possible D gene is TRBD1 (5 bases). V was pared by 5 bases and J by 0 bases, with 17 bases between. The CDR3 extends over 17 amino acids. Germline loops: CDR1 KGHSH, CDR2 LQKENI. The CDR3 sequence is CASSAYLGGGSNQPQHF. The CDR3 nucleotides read TGTGCCAGCTCAGCCTACCTGGGGGGAGGTAGCAATCAGCCCCAGCATTTT.

This chain uses TRBV5-1 with TRBJ2-1, with 10 bases fitting TRBD2. V shed 4 bases and J 5 bases; nucleotides not matched to a gene: 18. The CDR3 sequence is 19 residues long. Germline assignment: CDR1 SGHRS and CDR2 YFSETQ. CDR3: CASSRTGSGRALGNNEQFF. As DNA, the CDR3 is TGCGCCAGCAGCCGCACGGGGAGCGGGAGGGCCCTCGGGAACAATGAGCAGTTCTTC.

This clone showed up just a few times. The V call is TRBV28, the J call TRBJ2-1; 7 positions match TRBD2. The germline gives CDR1 MDHEN, CDR2 SYDVKM. This CDR3 has 16 amino acids. The V segment lost 4 bases and the J segment 2 bases; nucleotides outside the gene matches: 8. The CDR3 loop is CASSSLAGSTYNEQFF. The CDR3, as DNA: TGTGCCAGCAGTTCGTTAGCGGGCTCAACCTACAATGAGCAGTTCTTC.

The chain joins TRBV21-1 to TRBJ2-7; whether TRBD1, the table's D call, matches the DNA was not checked. TRBV21-1 is a pseudogene. There are 15 residues in the CDR3. DNA of the CDR3: TGTGCCAGCAGCAGGACCGGGACAGCGAAATACGAGCAGTACTTC. Its protein is CASSRTGTAKYEQYF.

The chain employs TRBV25-1 and TRBJ2-1, with D perhaps matching TRBD2 (6 bases). This CDR3 comprises 13 residues. Germline CDR1 and CDR2: MGHDK and SYGVNS. V shed 7 bases and J shed 9 bases, with 16 bases lying between them. The CDR3 is CASTASLGGEQFF. CDR3 DNA sequence: TGTGCCAGCACTGCTTCTTTGGGAGGTGAGCAGTTCTTC.

This clone was seen a few times. The V gene is TRBV7-9, the J gene TRBJ2-5; tentatively, D is TRBD1 (6 bases). Germline loops: CDR1 SEHNR, CDR2 FQNEAQ (reference sequence). The CDR3 has 13 amino acids. Between the trimmed V and J ends, which lost 11 bases and 5 bases, there was a span of 18 bases. Here the CDR3 reads CAAGVGELETQYF. In DNA form, the CDR3 reads TGTGCCGCAGGGGTAGGGGAGTTGGAGACCCAGTACTTC.

The CDR3 is CASSFVTGTDTQYF. DNA for the CDR3: TGCGCCAGCAGCTTTGTGACTGGCACAGATACGCAGTATTTT. V usage is TRBV5-1 and J usage is TRBJ2-3; no clear D. V gave up 2 bases and J gave up 1 base, with 8 bases separating them. CDR3 size: 14 residues. CDR1 is SGHRS, CDR2 YFSETQ, per germline.

As to this clone: This sample also contains other DNA sequences that code for the same CDR3. The chain carries TRBV28 and TRBJ1-2; weak D call: TRBD1 (5 bases). The germline CDR1 and CDR2 sequences are MDHEN and SYDVKM. This CDR3 comprises 12 residues. V was pared by 2 bases and J by 5 bases, with 6 bases between. CDR3 in DNA: TGTGCCAGCAGTTTACAGGGATATGGCTACACCTTC. Translating gives CASSLQGYGYTF.

The V gene is TRBV30, the J gene TRBJ2-1; D is undetermined. Trimming shortened V by 0 bases and J by 7 bases, and 13 bases separated the two germline ends. The CDR3 has 14 residues. Germline V gene sequence: CDR1 GTSNPN, CDR2 SVGIG (reference sequence). DNA for the CDR3: TGTGCCTGGAGTGTAGTCCCGGTATCTAATGAGCAGTTCTTC. This sequence encodes CAWSVVPVSNEQFF.

The chain joins TRBV9 to TRBJ2-3, with D perhaps matching TRBD2 (5 bases). The length of the CDR3 is 17 residues. Trimming shortened V by 0 bases and J by 6 bases, and 20 bases separated the two germline ends. Germline V gene data show CDR1 as SGDLS and CDR2 as YYNGEE. The CDR3 is CASSVEDRTLWGDTQYF. CDR3 in DNA: TGTGCCAGCAGCGTAGAAGACCGGACTCTCTGGGGTGATACGCAGTATTTT.